This record covers a single T cell receptor beta chain. In the original analysis: The authors estimated nucleated cell counts from reference gene primer amplification. Clones were sequenced by immunoSEQ multiplex PCR, and TCRdb holds only the in-frame ones, with some missing. The V and J calls and clone size are taken from that table; D and trimming were inferred from the DNA. The data show roughly 180,000 clones, around 87% seen once. The record originates from a study of blood T cell repertoires in COVID-19. Study details: Researchers got acute and convalescent COVID-19 samples from the United States, Italy and Spain. PBMCs, B-cell-depleted T cells, or T cells were the source of the cDNA or gDNA that made up the material.

The ends were cut back, 3 bases at V and 5 bases at J, with 16 bases in the middle. This CDR3 comprises 16 residues. Germline V gene data show CDR1 as SEHNR and CDR2 as FQNEAQ (reference sequence). This sequence joins TRBV7-9 and TRBJ1-4; D call uncertain. The source material was peripheral blood. The sequence derives from a man younger than 30 with acute or convalescent COVID-19. The CDR3 loop reads CASSLDSGVSNEKLFF. CDR3 nucleotide sequence: TGTGCCAGCAGCTTGGATTCAGGTGTCTCAAATGAAAAACTGTTTTTT.